The clone carrying this TCR beta chain appeared a few times. PCR involved 60 Vbeta and 13 Jbeta primers. Clones were sequenced by immunoSEQ multiplex PCR, and TCRdb holds only the in-frame ones, with some missing. The sample contains 75,000 to 80,000 clones, around 82% of which appear only once. The sample originates from a study of cytomegalovirus exposure and HLA in healthy donors. The receptor was derived from a male donor in good health and CMV-seronegative. Input material: PBMCs.

CDR3 nucleotide sequence: TGTGCCAGCAGCGTAAATGTCAGGAACTCTGGAAACACCATATATTTT. Amino acid sequence: CASSVNVRNSGNTIYF. The V gene is TRBV9, the J gene TRBJ1-3; D gene uncertain. The V and J ends lost 1 base and 0 bases respectively, with 11 bases between them. In germline, CDR1 is SGDLS, CDR2 YYNGEE. The CDR3 loop spans 16 amino acids.